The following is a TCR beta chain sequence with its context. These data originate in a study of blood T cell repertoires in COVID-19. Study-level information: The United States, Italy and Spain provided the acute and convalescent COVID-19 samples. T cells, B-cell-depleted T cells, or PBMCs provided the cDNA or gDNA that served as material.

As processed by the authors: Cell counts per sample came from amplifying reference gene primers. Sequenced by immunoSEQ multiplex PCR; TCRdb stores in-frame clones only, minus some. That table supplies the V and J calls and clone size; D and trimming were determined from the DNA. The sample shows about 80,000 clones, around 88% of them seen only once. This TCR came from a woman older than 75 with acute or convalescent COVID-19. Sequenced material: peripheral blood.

The chain's CDR3 is CASSVDTGSHNPTGNTIYF. DNA for the CDR3: TGTGCCAGCAGCGTAGACACAGGCAGTCACAACCCCACTGGAAACACCATATATTTT. The rearrangement uses TRBV9 and TRBJ1-3; D possibly corresponds to TRBD1 (5 bases). The CDR3 is made up of 19 amino acids. V dropped 0 bases and J dropped 2 bases, with 21 bases sitting between them. The germline CDR1 and CDR2 sequences are SGDLS and YYNGEE.